One sample yielded the 16 T cell receptor beta chains listed below, sequenced in a study of cytomegalovirus exposure and HLA in healthy donors. This PCR relied on a set of 60 Vbeta primers and 13 Jbeta primers. Generated by immunoSEQ multiplex PCR, the TCRdb table keeps only in-frame clones and is missing some. The sample yields 90,000 to 150,000 clones, about 78% seen once. Sequencing used PBMCs. These receptors originate from a woman aged 40 to 50 in good health and CMV-seropositive.

CDR3 sequence: CASSLTNQPQHF. CDR3 nucleotide sequence: TGTGCCAGCAGCCTAACCAATCAGCCCCAGCATTTT. The V call is TRBV6-5, the J call TRBJ1-5; no firm D call. The CDR3 runs 12 residues. From germline, CDR1 is MNHEY and CDR2 SVGAGI. V lost 6 bases and J lost 3, with 6 bases in between.

This clone turned up a few times. The chain uses TRBV15 and TRBJ1-4; D may be TRBD1 (6 bases). V gave up 0 bases and J gave up 8 bases, with 13 bases separating them. This CDR3 has 15 amino acids. Germline CDR1 and CDR2: LNHNV and YYDKDF (reference sequence). CDR3 residues: CATSREGAGDEKLFF. CDR3 nucleotide sequence: TGTGCCACCAGCAGAGAGGGGGCAGGGGACGAAAAACTGTTTTTT.

This chain uses TRBV7-2 with TRBJ2-7, with TRBD2 as a possible D gene (5 bases). Germline V gene sequence: CDR1 SGHTA, CDR2 FQGNSA. The CDR3 runs to 14 residues. Trimming pared 3 bases from V and 7 bases from J, leaving 16 bases between. The CDR3 sequence is CASSFASSPREQYF. CDR3 bases: TGTGCCAGCAGCTTTGCTAGCTCGCCGCGGGAGCAGTACTTC.

This sequence joins TRBV10-3 and TRBJ2-7; 7 nucleotides line up with TRBD1. This CDR3 contains 14 residues. Per the germline V gene, CDR1 is ENHRY and CDR2 is SYGVKD. V shed 0 bases and J 3 bases; nucleotides not matched to a gene: 2. CDR3: CAISESRDSYEQYF. CDR3 nucleotide sequence: TGTGCCATCAGTGAGTCGAGGGACAGCTACGAGCAGTACTTC.

This sequence joins TRBV20-1 and TRBJ1-2; 9 nucleotides agree with TRBD1. Germline V gene lookup returns CDR1 DFQATT and CDR2 SNEGSKA (reference sequence). CDR3 length equals 11 residues. V lost 7 bases to trimming and J lost 3 bases; unmatched junction nucleotides: 0. CDR3 nucleotide sequence: TGCAGTGGGACAGGGGACTATGGCTACACCTTC. As protein: CSGTGDYGYTF.

The rearrangement uses TRBV9 and TRBJ1-4, with D unresolved. Germline V gene sequence: CDR1 SGDLS, CDR2 YYNGEE. CDR3 length: 13 residues. Trimming removed 4 bases from V and 4 bases from J, with 8 bases in between. Written as DNA, the CDR3 is TGTGCCAGCAGCCTTGGGCTTAATGAAAAACTGTTTTTT. Its protein is CASSLGLNEKLFF.

The chain recombines TRBV6-6 with TRBJ1-6, with D unclear. The V end lost 4 bases, the J end lost 13 bases, and 8 bases lay between the germline ends. Germline V gives CDR1 MNHNY, CDR2 SVGAGI (reference sequence). The CDR3 contains 11 residues. The CDR3, as DNA: TGTGCCAGCAGTTTTACTCCGCCCCTCCACTTT. The encoded protein is CASSFTPPLHF.

This clone has at least ten counts. J is TRBJ2-3 and V is TRBV10-3; D unresolved. The CDR3 spans 13 residues. V shed 11 bases and J shed 6 bases, with 18 bases lying between them. Germline V gene lookup returns CDR1 ENHRY and CDR2 SYGVKD. The CDR3 region has the DNA TGTGCCGTCCGCTCAACAAACCCGGATACGCAGTATTTT. Translation: CAVRSTNPDTQYF.

The chain employs TRBV6-1 and TRBJ1-1; D is unresolved. Germline CDR1 and CDR2: MNHNS and SASEGT. This CDR3 region has 15 residues. The V and J ends lost 2 bases and 4 bases respectively, with 14 bases between them. The CDR3 sequence is CASSERGILRTEAFF. As DNA, the CDR3 is TGTGCCAGCAGTGAACGGGGTATTTTACGCACTGAAGCTTTCTTT.

For this clone: In the same sample, other DNA sequences code for this CDR3. The V and J genes are TRBV6-5 and TRBJ1-4; maybe TRBD1 (5 bases). The CDR3 extends over 15 amino acids. Trimming stripped 0 bases from V and 7 bases from J, with 12 bases between. Germline CDR1 MNHEY, CDR2 SVGAGI. This CDR3 reads CASSYSRQGGEKLFF. For the CDR3, the DNA is TGTGCCAGCAGTTACTCGAGGCAGGGTGGTGAAAAACTGTTTTTT.

In its sample, this clone was seen a few times. The chain recombines TRBV9 with TRBJ1-2; D is perhaps TRBD1 (5 bases). This CDR3 region has 13 residues. The germline V gene has CDR1 SGDLS and CDR2 YYNGEE. Trimming took 5 bases from V and 4 from J, leaving 12 bases between them. CDR3 nucleotides: TGTGCCAGCAGAGAAGACAGTTCCTATGGCTACACCTTC. Residues: CASREDSSYGYTF.

This clone was found once. The rearrangement uses TRBV6-1 and TRBJ2-7; TRBD1 matches at 8 bases. The CDR3 covers 12 residues. J was trimmed by 5 bases and V by 7 bases; bases with no gene match: 4. Germline V gives CDR1 MNHNS, CDR2 SASEGT. In nucleotides, the CDR3 is TGTGCCAGCACCACGACAGGGGACGAGCAGTACTTC. Protein product: CASTTTGDEQYF.

This chain joins TRBV7-2 and TRBJ1-6; tentatively, D is TRBD1 (5 bases). The CDR3 covers 13 residues. The germline CDR1 and CDR2 sequences are SGHTA and FQGNSA. V lost 5 bases, J lost 8 bases, and 10 bases lay in between. CDR3 sequence (DNA): TGTGCCAGCAGCGCCCTCAGGGATTCACCCCTCCACTTT. It is translated as CASSALRDSPLHF.

In its sample, this clone was seen once. The chain recombines TRBV18 with TRBJ2-7; TRBD1 matches 8 bases. This CDR3 has 13 residues. The V gene end was trimmed by 4 bases and the J gene end by 7 bases; junction bases not matched to a gene: 6. The germline CDR1 and CDR2 sequences are KGHSH and LQKENI. The CDR3 sequence: CASSRDRGWEQYF. The CDR3 nucleotides read TGTGCCAGCTCACGAGACAGGGGTTGGGAGCAGTACTTC.

This chain uses TRBV7-2 with TRBJ2-3; the D is unclear. V lost 5 bases and J lost 3, with 9 bases in between. Germline V gene data show CDR1 as SGHTA and CDR2 as FQGNSA. This CDR3 is built from 13 residues. The CDR3 region has the DNA TGTGCCAGCAGCCCTATTGAAACAGATACGCAGTATTTT. This sequence encodes CASSPIETDTQYF.

The V call is TRBV6-5, the J call TRBJ2-1, with D possibly matching TRBD2 (6 bases). Looked up from germline, CDR1 is MNHEY and CDR2 is SVGAGI. The CDR3 covers 12 residues. V was pared by 6 bases and J by 4 bases, with 7 bases between. The DNA for the CDR3 is TGTGCCAGCAGCGCGGGGTACAATGAGCAGTTCTTC. This sequence encodes CASSAGYNEQFF.